This TCR beta chain was found in a study of human T cells and chemical hapten exposure. TCRdb reprocessed the RACE reads with MiXCR, giving one entry per CDR3 protein. In the table there are fewer than 200,000 distinct CDR3 sequences, approximately 20% of which are singletons. The sample's time point: patch test 1, 2 weeks after DPC sensitization. The treatment denotes: therapeutic diphenylcyclopropenone sensitization with weekly scalp DPC. CDR3 size: 14 residues. With 3 bases clipped from V and 6 bases from J, the junction kept 3 bases outside the gene matches. Sample: whole blood, taken in connection with sensitization to the hapten diphenylcyclopropenone (DPC). This rearrangement joins TRBV12-3 or TRBV12-4 to TRBJ1-5; 9 bases are shared with TRBD1. The clonotype comes from a woman aged 50 to 65 with alopecia areata. Some clones in this sample may be carry-over from other donors' samples. CDR3 in amino acids: CASSFGTGRQPQHF. The CDR3 nucleotides read TGTGCCAGCAGTTTCGGGACAGGGCGTCAGCCCCAGCATTTT.